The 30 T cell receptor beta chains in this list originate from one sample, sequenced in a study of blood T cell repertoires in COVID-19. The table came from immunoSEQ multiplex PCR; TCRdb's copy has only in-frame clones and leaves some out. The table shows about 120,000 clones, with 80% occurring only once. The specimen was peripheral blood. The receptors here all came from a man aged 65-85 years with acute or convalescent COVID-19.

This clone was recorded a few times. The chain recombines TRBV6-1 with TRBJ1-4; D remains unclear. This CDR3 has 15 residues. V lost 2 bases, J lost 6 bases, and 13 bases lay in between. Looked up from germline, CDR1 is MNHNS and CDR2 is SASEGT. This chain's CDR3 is CASSESEGTYEKLFF. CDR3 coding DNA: TGTGCCAGCAGTGAATCGGAGGGAACCTATGAAAAACTGTTTTTT.

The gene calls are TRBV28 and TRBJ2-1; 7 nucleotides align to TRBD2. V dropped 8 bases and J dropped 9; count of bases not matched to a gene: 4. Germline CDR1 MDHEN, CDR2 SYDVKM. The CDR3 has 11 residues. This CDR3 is CASQSGVEQFF. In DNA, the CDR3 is TGTGCCAGCCAGAGCGGGGTTGAGCAGTTCTTC.

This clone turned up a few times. This CDR3 is CATKAGGSIGYTF. In DNA form, the CDR3 reads TGTGCCACCAAGGCAGGGGGATCCATTGGCTACACCTTC. The chain combines TRBV2 with TRBJ1-2; TRBD1 aligns across 7 bases. CDR1 is SNHLY, CDR2 FYNNEI, per germline. The CDR3 runs to 13 residues. The V gene end was trimmed by 10 bases and the J gene end by 7 bases; junction bases not matched to a gene: 12.

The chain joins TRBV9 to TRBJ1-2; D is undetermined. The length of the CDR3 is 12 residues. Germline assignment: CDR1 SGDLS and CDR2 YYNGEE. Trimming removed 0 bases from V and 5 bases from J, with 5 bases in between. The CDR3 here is CASSVVQYGYTF. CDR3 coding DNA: TGTGCCAGCAGCGTAGTACAGTATGGCTACACCTTC.

The CDR3 reads CASSPGQGRSGNTIYF. Written as DNA, the CDR3 is TGTGCCAGCAGCCCCGGACAGGGACGCTCTGGAAACACCATATATTTT. This sequence joins TRBV5-8 and TRBJ1-3; 8 nucleotides line up with TRBD1. Losses at the gene ends were 4 bases for V and 0 bases for J; bases not matched to a gene: 6. Germline V gene data show CDR1 as SGHTS and CDR2 as YDEGEE. The CDR3 consists of 16 residues.

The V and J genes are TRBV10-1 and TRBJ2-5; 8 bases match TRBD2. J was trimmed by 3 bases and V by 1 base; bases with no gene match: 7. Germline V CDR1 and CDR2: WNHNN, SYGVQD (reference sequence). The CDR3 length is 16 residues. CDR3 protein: CASSELSSGREETQYF. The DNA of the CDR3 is TGCGCCAGCAGTGAGTTGTCTAGCGGGCGGGAAGAGACCCAGTACTTC.

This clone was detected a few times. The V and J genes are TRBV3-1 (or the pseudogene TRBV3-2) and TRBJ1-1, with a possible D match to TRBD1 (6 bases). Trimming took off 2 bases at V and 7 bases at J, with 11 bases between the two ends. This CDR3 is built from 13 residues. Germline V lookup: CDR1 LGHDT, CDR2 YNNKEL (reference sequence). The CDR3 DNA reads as TGTGCCAGCAGCCAAACAAACAGGGATGAAGCTTTCTTT. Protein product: CASSQTNRDEAFF.

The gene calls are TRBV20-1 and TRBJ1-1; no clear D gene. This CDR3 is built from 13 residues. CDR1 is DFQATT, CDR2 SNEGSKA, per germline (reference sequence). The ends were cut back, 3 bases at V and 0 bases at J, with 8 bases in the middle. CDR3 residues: CSASVRLNTEAFF. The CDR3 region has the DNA TGCAGTGCTAGTGTCAGATTGAACACTGAAGCTTTCTTT.

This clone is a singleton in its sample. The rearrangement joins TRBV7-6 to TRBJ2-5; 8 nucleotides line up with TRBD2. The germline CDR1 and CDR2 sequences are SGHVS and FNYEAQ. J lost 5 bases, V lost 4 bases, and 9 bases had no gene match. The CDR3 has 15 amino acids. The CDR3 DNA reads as TGTGCCAGCAGCTATATTAGCGGGGTAGGGGAGACCCAGTACTTC. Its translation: CASSYISGVGETQYF.

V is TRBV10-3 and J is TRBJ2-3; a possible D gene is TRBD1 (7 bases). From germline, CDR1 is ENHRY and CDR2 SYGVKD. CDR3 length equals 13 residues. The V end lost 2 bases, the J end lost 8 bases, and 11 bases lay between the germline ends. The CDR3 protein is CAISEGQEGTQYF. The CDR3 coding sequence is TGTGCCATCAGTGAGGGACAGGAGGGTACGCAGTATTTT.

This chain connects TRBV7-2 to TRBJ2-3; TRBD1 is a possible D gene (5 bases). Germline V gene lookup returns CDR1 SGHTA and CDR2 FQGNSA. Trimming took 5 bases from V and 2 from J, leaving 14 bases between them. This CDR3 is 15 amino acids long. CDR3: CASSQQVLATDTQYF. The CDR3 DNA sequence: TGTGCCAGCAGCCAACAGGTCTTGGCCACAGATACGCAGTATTTT.

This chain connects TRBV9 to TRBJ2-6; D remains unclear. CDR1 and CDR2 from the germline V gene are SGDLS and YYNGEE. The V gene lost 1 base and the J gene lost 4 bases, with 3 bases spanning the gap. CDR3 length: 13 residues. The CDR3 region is CASSVPGANVLTF. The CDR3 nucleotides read TGTGCCAGCAGCGTACCGGGGGCCAACGTCCTGACTTTC.

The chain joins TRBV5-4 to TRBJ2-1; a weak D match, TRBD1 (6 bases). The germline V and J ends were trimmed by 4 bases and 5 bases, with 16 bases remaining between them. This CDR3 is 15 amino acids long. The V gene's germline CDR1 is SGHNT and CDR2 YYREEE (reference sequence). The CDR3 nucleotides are TGTGCCAGCAGCCTCCCAAGGACAGTGAACAATGAGCAGTTCTTC. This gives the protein CASSLPRTVNNEQFF.

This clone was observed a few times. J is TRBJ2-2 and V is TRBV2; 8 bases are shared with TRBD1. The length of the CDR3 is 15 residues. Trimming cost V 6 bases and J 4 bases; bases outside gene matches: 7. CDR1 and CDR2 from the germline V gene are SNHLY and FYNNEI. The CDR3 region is CASSGQGQITGELFF. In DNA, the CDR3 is TGTGCCAGCAGCGGACAGGGTCAAATCACCGGGGAGCTGTTTTTT.

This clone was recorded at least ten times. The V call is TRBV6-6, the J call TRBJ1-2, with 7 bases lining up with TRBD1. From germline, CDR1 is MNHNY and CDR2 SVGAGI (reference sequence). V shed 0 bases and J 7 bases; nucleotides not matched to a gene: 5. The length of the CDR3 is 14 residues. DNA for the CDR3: TGTGCCAGCAGTTACTCGAGTACAGGGGTTGGCTACACCTTC. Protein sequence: CASSYSSTGVGYTF.

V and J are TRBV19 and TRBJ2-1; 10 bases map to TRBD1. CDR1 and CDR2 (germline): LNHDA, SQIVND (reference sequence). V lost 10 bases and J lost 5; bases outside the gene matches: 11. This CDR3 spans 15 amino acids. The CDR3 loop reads CATRLGGQGNNEQFF. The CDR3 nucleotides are TGTGCCACCCGTTTGGGGGGACAGGGGAACAATGAGCAGTTCTTC.

In nucleotides, the CDR3 is TGCGCCAGCAGAAGACAGGGGGCGGCAACTAATGAAAAACTGTTTTTT. It specifies CASRRQGAATNEKLFF. This chain joins TRBV5-1 and TRBJ1-4, with 10 nucleotides matching TRBD1. V dropped 5 bases and J dropped 0; count of bases not matched to a gene: 4. Looked up from germline, CDR1 is SGHRS and CDR2 is YFSETQ. This CDR3 is 16 amino acids long.

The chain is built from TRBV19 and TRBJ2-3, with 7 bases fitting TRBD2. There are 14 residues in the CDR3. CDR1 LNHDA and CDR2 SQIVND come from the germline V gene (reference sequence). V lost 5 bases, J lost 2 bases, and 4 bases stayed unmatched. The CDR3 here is CASSPGGITDTQYF. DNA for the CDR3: TGTGCCAGTAGTCCCGGGGGGATCACAGATACGCAGTATTTT.

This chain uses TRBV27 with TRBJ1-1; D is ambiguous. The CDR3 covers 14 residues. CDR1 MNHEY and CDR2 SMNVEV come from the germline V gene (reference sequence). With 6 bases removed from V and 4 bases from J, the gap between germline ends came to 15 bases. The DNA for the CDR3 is TGTGCCAGCAGCATTGCTGGGCGGGGCACTGAAGCTTTCTTT. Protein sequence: CASSIAGRGTEAFF.

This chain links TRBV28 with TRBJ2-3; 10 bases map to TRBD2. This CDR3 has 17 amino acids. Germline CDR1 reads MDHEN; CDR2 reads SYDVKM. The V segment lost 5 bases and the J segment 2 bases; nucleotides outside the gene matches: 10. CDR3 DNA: TGTGCCAGCAGTATAAGGACTAGCGGACAATTCACAGATACGCAGTATTTT. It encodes CASSIRTSGQFTDTQYF.

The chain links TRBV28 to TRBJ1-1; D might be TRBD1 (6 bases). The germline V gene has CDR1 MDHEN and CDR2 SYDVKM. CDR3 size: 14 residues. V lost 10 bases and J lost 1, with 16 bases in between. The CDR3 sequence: CATRPGGRNTEAFF. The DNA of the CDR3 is TGTGCCACTCGACCGGGGGGCAGGAACACTGAAGCTTTCTTT. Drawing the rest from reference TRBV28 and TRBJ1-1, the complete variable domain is DVKVTQSSRYLVKRTGEKVFLECVQDMDHENMFWYRQDPGLGLRLIYFSYDVKMKEKGDIPEGYSVSREKKERFSLILESASTNQTSMYLCATRPGGRNTEAFFGQGTRLTVV.

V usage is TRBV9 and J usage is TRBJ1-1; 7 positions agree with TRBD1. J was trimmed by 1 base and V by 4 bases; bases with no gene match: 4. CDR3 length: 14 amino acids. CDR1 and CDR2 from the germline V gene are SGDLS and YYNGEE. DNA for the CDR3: TGTGCCAGCAGCCGAAACAGGGGGAACACTGAAGCTTTCTTT. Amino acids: CASSRNRGNTEAFF.

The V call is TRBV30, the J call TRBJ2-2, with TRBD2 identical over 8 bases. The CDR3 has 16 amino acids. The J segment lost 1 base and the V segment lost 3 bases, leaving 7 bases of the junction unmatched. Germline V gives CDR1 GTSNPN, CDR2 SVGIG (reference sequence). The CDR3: CAWRPIAGRNTGELFF. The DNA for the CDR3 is TGTGCCTGGAGGCCGATAGCGGGGAGGAACACCGGGGAGCTGTTTTTT.

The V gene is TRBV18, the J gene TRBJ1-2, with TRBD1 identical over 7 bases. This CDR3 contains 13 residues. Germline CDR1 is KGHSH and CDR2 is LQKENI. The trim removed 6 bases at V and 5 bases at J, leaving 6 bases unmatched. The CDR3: CASSPDREYGYTF. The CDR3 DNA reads TGTGCCAGCTCTCCTGACAGGGAGTATGGCTACACCTTC. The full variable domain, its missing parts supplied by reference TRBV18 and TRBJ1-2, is NAGVMQNPRHLVRRRGQEARLRCSPMKGHSHVYWYRQLPEEGLKFMVYLQKENIIDESGMPKERFSAEFPKEGPSILRIQQVVRGDSAAYFCASSPDREYGYTFGSGTRLTVV.

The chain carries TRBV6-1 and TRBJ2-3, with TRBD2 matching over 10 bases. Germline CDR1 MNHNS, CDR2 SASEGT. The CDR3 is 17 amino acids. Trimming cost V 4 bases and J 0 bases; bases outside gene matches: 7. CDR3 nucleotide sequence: TGTGCCAGCAGTGCCCTAGGACTAGCGGCTAGCACAGATACGCAGTATTTT. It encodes CASSALGLAASTDTQYF.

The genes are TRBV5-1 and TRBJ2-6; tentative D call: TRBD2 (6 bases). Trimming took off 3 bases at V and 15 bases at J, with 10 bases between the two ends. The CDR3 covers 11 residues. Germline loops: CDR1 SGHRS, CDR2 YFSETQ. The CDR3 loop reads CASSSQEGLTF. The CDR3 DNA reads TGCGCCAGCAGCTCACAGGAGGGCCTGACTTTC.

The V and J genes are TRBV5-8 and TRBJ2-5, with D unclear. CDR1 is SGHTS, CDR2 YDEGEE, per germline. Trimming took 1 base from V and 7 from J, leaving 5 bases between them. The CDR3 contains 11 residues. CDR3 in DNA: TGTGCCAGCAGCTTGATCGGGACCCAGTACTTC. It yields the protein CASSLIGTQYF.

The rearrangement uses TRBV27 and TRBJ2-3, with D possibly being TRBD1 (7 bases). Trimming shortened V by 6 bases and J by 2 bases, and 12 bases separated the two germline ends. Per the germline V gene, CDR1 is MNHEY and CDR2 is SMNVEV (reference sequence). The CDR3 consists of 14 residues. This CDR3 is CASSGGQITDTQYF. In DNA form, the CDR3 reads TGTGCCAGCAGCGGGGGACAGATCACAGATACGCAGTATTTT.

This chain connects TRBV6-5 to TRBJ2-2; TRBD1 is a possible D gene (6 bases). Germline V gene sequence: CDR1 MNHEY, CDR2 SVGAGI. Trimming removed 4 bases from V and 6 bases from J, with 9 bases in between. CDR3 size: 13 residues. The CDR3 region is CASSSGVSGELFF. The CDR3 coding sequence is TGTGCCAGCAGTTCAGGGGTATCCGGGGAGCTGTTTTTT.

DNA for the CDR3: TGCGCCAGCAGACGAGGACAGGTCGCTTTTATGAGTGGGGCCAACGTCCTGACTTTC. Residues: CASRRGQVAFMSGANVLTF. This chain connects TRBV5-1 to TRBJ2-6; 7 positions agree with TRBD1. The germline V gene has CDR1 SGHRS and CDR2 YFSETQ. This CDR3 has 19 residues. Trimming at V came to 5 bases and at J to 3 bases, leaving 17 bases not matched to a gene.